This T cell receptor (beta chain) derives from a study of human T cells and chemical hapten exposure. For the study at large: An area of 2 cm by more than 1.5 cm on upper inner arm skin received 2% DPC for sensitization.

TCRdb recomputed calls from the RACE reads with MiXCR, one row per CDR3 protein. The sample yields under 40,000 distinct CDR3 sequences, more than 6% seen once. As for time point: patch test 1, 2 weeks after DPC sensitization. Treatment specified: therapeutic diphenylcyclopropenone sensitization with weekly scalp DPC. Whole blood that had not been fractionated was the source of extracted total RNA. V was clipped by 2 bases and J by 5 bases; unmatched bases: 5. CDR1 and CDR2 (germline): SGHKS, YYEKEE (reference sequence). The CDR3 has 15 residues. The specimen was whole blood, collected in connection with sensitization to the hapten diphenylcyclopropenone (DPC). The chain links TRBV5-5 to TRBJ2-1, with 9 bases identical to TRBD1. The sequence was collected from a woman under 40 with alopecia areata. Some clones in this sample may be carry-over from other donors' samples. The CDR3 bases are TGTGCCAGCAGCTTTCGAGGACAGGGGAACAATGAGCAGTTCTTC. Its translation: CASSFRGQGNNEQFF.